This T cell receptor (beta chain) was sequenced during a study of tumor and adjacent non-tumor tissue in lung cancer (dated by TCRdb to the late 2010s). With regard to the full study: By cancer type, the cohort comprised 12 adenocarcinoma patients, a couple of squamous cell carcinoma patients and 1 small cell lung cancer patient. Among the 15 or so patients, ages ranged from roughly 31 to 85 years, some ten were men and 5 were women, and disease was TNM stage I to III. Sequencing produced around 130,000,000 productive TCRbeta reads in total, an average of about 4.2 million reads per sample. Bulk TCRbeta repertoires were compared between lung tumor tissue and matched distant non-tumor lung tissue obtained from 15 lung cancer patients. For each patient, one tumor sample and one normal lung sample were taken, giving approximately 33 paired specimens that underwent TCRbeta CDR3 sequencing.

The library was obtained by multiplex PCR. For sequencing, an Illumina HiSeq 2500 was employed. TCRbeta libraries were constructed through three rounds of nested PCR with primers (Table S4) according to protocols modified from ARM-PCR. PCR products of 200-500 bp were gel-excised and purified with the QIAquick gel extraction kit before sequencing. In the paper's pipeline: Reads were cleaned with Trimmomatic, merged with FLASH into complete CDR3 sequences, and assigned to V(D)J germline segments with MiTCR. Clonal diversity was computed as the inverse Simpson's index with VDJtools. A read counted as productive if the sequence was in-frame and lacked a premature stop codon. In-frame beta chains were kept once TCRdb had trimmed the public reads at Q25 with fastp and called clones with MiXCR. Rows matching on CDR3 protein sequence are summarized as one entry with the most common DNA and genes. TCRdb's processing, not the authors' own work, is the source of the V and J calls. The sample table records more than 85,000 distinct CDR3 sequences; more than 60% of these occur just once. Of the sample, roughly 35% falls within the top ten clones.

Study-wide findings and limitations: Younger patients had significantly higher TCR diversity, and higher tumor TCR diversity was associated with shorter overall and disease-free survival. With only approximately 15 patients in the cohort, the authors noted that larger samples and more detailed clinical data are needed. Neither the sequencing platform nor unique molecular identifiers are named or mentioned anywhere in the methods. A significantly larger cumulative share of the repertoire was made up by the top 100 clones in normal lung than in tumor tissue. Tumor tissue showed significantly higher TCR diversity (inverse Simpson) than normal lung tissue, at about 400 vs 150 (P = 0.0075, Mann-Whitney U test). Because peripheral blood was not sequenced, the blood TCRbeta repertoires of the lung cancer patients in the study went unexamined.

RNA was isolated from bulk, unsorted tissue, and RNA quality was assessed with a NanoDrop ND-1000 and an Agilent 2100. All donors had newly diagnosed lung cancer, had not received prior chemotherapy, and were admitted for thoracic surgery in China between August and November 2014. Patients with previous radiotherapy or chemotherapy, or with another concurrent cancer, were excluded from the study. Surgical tissue pieces of roughly 1-2 cm3 were preserved in RNAlater solution and were kept at -80 degrees C until use. This clonotype has at least ten counts. Its antigen is unknown. Per-base qualities were not stored, and no clone one base away is much larger. V was cut back by 5 bases and J by 0 bases, leaving a gap of 15 bases between them. CDR1 SGHKS and CDR2 YYEKEE were looked up in the germline V gene (reference sequence). The CDR3, cysteine through phenylalanine, is 17 amino acids long. Here the CDR3 DNA is all that survives: 51 bases in frame from base 1.

The chain employs TRBV5-5 and TRBJ1-6; TRBD1 is a possible D gene, resting on 6 matching bases. The receptor was derived from a woman in her sixties with non-small cell lung cancer. The specimen was lung tumor tissue. The CDR3 reads CASSLGDTSSYNSPLHF. In nucleotide form, the sequence is TGTGCCAGCAGTTTAGGGGACACCAGCTCCTATAATTCACCCCTCCACTTT.